Described below is a single T cell receptor (beta chain) sequence and its context. The data belong to a study of control samples from healthy donors and cancer patients. This table comes from immunoSEQ multiplex PCR, and its TCRdb copy is limited to in-frame clones, with some not included. In the table there are 60,000 to 100,000 clones, over 75% of which are singletons. This clonotype originated in a man aged 45-65 years in good health. Sequenced sample: blood.

The chain's CDR3 is CASSYRPRGAGELFF. Written as DNA, the CDR3 is TGTGCCAGCAGCTATAGGCCCCGGGGGGCCGGGGAGCTGTTTTTT. The chain is built from TRBV7-2 and TRBJ2-2; 7 bases agree with TRBD2. CDR3 length: 15 amino acids. The V gene's germline CDR1 is SGHTA and CDR2 FQGNSA. The trim removed 4 bases at V and 6 bases at J, leaving 8 bases unmatched.